This T cell receptor beta chain was identified in a study of blood T cell repertoires in COVID-19. Background on the study: Specimens from acute and convalescent COVID-19 originated in the United States, Italy and Spain.

From germline, CDR1 is LNHDA and CDR2 SQIVND (reference sequence). Trimming removed 4 bases from V and 3 bases from J; junction bases left unmatched: 5. There are 14 residues in the CDR3. The protocol was immunoSEQ multiplex PCR, while the TCRdb copy is restricted to in-frame clones and leaves out a portion. Among 350,000 or so clones, approximately 89% were seen once, and the ten largest hold about 10%. V is TRBV19 and J is TRBJ2-7, with 8 bases that match TRBD2. The source of this sequence is a woman in her twenties or thirties with COVID-19, enrolled during active disease. The sample taken for sequencing was peripheral blood. The CDR3 sequence is CASSRGLAGYEQYF. CDR3 DNA: TGTGCCAGTAGTAGAGGCCTAGCGGGCTACGAGCAGTACTTC.